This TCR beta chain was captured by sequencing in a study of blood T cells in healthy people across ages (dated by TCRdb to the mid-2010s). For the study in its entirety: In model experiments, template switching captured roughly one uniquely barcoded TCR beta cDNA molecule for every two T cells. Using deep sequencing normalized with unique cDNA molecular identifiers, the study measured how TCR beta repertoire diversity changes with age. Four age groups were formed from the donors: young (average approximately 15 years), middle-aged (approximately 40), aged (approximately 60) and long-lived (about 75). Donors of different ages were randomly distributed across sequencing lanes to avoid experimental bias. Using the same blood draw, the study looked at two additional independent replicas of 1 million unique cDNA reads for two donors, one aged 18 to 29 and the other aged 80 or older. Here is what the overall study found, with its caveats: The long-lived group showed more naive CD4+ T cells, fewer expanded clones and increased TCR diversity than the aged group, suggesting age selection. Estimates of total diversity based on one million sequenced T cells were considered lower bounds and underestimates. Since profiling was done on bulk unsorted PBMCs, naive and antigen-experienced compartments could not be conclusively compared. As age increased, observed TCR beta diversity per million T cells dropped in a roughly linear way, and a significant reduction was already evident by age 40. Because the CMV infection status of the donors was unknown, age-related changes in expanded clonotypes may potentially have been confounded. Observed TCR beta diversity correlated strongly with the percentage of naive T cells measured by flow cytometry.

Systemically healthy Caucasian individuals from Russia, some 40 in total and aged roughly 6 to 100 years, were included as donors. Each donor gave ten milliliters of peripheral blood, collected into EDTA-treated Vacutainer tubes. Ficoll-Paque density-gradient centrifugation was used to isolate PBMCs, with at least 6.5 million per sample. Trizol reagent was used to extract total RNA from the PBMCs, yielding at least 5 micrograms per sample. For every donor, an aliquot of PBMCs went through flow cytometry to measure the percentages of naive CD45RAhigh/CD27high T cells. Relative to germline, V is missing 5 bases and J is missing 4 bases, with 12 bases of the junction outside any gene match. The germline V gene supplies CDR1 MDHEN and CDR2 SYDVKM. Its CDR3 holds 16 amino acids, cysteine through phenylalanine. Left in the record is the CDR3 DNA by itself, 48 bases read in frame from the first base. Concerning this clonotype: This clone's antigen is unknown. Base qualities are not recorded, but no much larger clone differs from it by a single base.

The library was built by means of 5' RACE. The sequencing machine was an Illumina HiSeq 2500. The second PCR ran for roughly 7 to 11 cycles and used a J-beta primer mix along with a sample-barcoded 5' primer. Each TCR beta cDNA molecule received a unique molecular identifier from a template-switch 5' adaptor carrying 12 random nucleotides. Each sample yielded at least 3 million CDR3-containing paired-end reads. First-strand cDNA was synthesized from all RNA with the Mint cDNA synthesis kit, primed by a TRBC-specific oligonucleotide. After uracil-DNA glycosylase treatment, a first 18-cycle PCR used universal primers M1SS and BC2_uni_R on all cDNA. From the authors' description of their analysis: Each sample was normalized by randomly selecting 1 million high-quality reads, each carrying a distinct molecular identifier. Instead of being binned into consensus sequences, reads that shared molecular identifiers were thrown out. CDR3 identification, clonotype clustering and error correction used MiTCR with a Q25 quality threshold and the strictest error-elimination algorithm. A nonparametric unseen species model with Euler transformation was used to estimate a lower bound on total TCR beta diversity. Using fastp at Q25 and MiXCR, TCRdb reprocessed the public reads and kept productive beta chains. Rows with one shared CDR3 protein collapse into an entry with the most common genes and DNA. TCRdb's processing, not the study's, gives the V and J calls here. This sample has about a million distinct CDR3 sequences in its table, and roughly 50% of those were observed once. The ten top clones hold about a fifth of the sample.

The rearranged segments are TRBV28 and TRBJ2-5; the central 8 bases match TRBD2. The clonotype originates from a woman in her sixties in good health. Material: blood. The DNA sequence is TGTGCCAGCAGTCCCCCCCGGAGCGGGAGTCGAGAGACCCAGTACTTC. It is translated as CASSPPRSGSRETQYF.